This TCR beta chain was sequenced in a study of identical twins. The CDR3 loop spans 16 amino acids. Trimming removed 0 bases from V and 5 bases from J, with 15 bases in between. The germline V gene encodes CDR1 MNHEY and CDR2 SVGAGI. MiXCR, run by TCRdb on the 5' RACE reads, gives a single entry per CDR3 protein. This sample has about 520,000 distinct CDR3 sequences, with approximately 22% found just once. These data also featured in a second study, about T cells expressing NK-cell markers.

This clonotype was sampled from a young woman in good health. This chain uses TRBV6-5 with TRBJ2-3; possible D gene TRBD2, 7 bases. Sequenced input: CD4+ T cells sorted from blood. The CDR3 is CASSYSRGGSGDTQYF. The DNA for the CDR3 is TGTGCCAGCAGTTACTCGAGGGGGGGGAGTGGAGATACGCAGTATTTT.